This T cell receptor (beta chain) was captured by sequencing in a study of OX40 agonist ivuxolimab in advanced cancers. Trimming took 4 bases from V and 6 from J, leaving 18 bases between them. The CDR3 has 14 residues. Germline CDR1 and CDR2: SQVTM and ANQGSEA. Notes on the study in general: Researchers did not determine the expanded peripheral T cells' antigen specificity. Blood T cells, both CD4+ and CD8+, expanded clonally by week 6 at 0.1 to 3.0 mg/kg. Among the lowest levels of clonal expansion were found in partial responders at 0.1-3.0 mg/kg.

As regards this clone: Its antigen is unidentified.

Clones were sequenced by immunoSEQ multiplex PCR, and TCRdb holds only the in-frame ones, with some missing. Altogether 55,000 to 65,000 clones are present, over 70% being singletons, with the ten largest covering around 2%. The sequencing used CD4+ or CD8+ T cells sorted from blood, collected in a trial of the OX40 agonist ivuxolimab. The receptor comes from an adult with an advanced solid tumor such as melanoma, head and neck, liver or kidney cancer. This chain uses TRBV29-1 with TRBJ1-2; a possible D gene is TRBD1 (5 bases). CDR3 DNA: TGCAGCGTTGGGAGACGTGGGGGGGAGGATGGCTACACCTTC. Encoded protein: CSVGRRGGEDGYTF.